The 30 T cell receptor beta chains reported below all come from one sample, sequenced in a study of cytomegalovirus exposure and HLA in healthy donors. Profiled with immunoSEQ multiplex PCR; TCRdb holds only in-frame clones, not every one. The sample yields about 360,000 clones, 86% seen once. The sequenced sample consisted of PBMCs. Receptor source: a woman between 18 and 29 years old in good health and CMV-seronegative.

The CDR3 reads CASSFARTLNTEAFF. In DNA, the CDR3 is TGTGCCAGCAGCTTCGCTAGGACTTTGAACACTGAAGCTTTCTTT. V usage is TRBV5-4 and J usage is TRBJ1-1; no reliable D call. The CDR3 length is 15 residues. CDR1 is SGHNT and CDR2 is YYREEE in the germline V gene (reference sequence). V dropped 2 bases and J dropped 0 bases, with 11 bases sitting between them.

V usage is TRBV14 and J usage is TRBJ1-2; D is uncertain. From germline, CDR1 is SGHDN and CDR2 FVKESK. This CDR3 spans 14 amino acids. V lost 1 base, J lost 0 bases, and 6 bases lay in between. DNA for the CDR3: TGTGCCAGCAGCCAAGCTCTAGCTAACTATGGCTACACCTTC. Translating gives CASSQALANYGYTF. Filled out from reference TRBV14 and TRBJ1-2, the complete variable domain reads EAGVTQFPSHSVIEKGQTVTLRCDPISGHDNLYWYRRVMGKEIKFLLHFVKESKQDESGMPNNRFLAERTGGTYSTLKVQPAELEDSGVYFCASSQALANYGYTFGSGTRLTVV.

The chain employs TRBV19 and TRBJ1-2, with a weak D call TRBD1 (6 bases). From germline, CDR1 is LNHDA and CDR2 SQIVND (reference sequence). The CDR3 spans 15 residues. Trimming left V 1 base short and J 3 bases short, with 12 bases between. The CDR3 nucleotides are TGTGCCAGTAGTATAGGCTTTGGGGGCGACTATGGCTACACCTTC. This encodes CASSIGFGGDYGYTF.

The rearrangement joins TRBV28 to TRBJ2-7; TRBD2 matches at 13 bases. The CDR3 is made up of 15 amino acids. CDR1 and CDR2 (germline): MDHEN, SYDVKM. V dropped 7 bases and J dropped 9; count of bases not matched to a gene: 12. The DNA for the CDR3 is TGTGCCAGCACCCCACCGGGACTAGCGGGAATGGGGCAGTACTTC. Protein product: CASTPPGLAGMGQYF.

This CDR3 is CASTKTLAGGLWFF. The CDR3 nucleotides are TGCGCCAGCACTAAAACACTAGCGGGGGGGCTGTGGTTCTTC. The chain employs TRBV10-1 and TRBJ2-1; TRBD2 aligns across 13 bases. V lost 7 bases and J lost 15; bases outside the gene matches: 12. This CDR3 is built from 14 residues. Germline CDR1 is WNHNN and CDR2 is SYGVQD (reference sequence).

This chain uses TRBV4-1 with TRBJ2-3, with TRBD2 as a possible D gene (7 bases). The CDR3 extends over 15 amino acids. The germline gives CDR1 MGHRA, CDR2 YSYEKL. The ends were cut back, 0 bases at V and 7 bases at J, with 14 bases in the middle. The CDR3 region is CASSQEGGAPNTQYF. CDR3 bases: TGCGCCAGCAGCCAAGAGGGGGGGGCCCCGAATACGCAGTATTTT.

V gene TRBV6-5 combines with J gene TRBJ2-3, with 9 bases matching TRBD1. CDR1 MNHEY and CDR2 SVGAGI come from the germline V gene. Unmatched junction bases numbered 6, after V lost 2 bases and J lost 6 bases. This CDR3 has 15 amino acids. CDR3 bases: TGTGCCAGCAGTTACCAGACAGGGGGGCGGGATACGCAGTATTTT. Its translation: CASSYQTGGRDTQYF.

This rearrangement joins TRBV5-1 to TRBJ2-7; 10 nucleotides line up with TRBD1. CDR3 length: 17 residues. J gave up 2 bases and V 4 bases, and 12 bases lay outside the gene matches. The germline V gene encodes CDR1 SGHRS and CDR2 YFSETQ. CDR3 sequence reads: CASSGSTGGFVAYEQYF. The CDR3 DNA is TGCGCCAGCAGCGGTTCGACAGGGGGCTTTGTCGCCTACGAGCAGTACTTC.

Only one count was recorded for this clone. V and J are TRBV28 and TRBJ2-7, with D tentatively TRBD1 (6 bases). CDR1 and CDR2 (germline): MDHEN, SYDVKM. The CDR3 totals 14 residues. Trimming cost V 2 bases and J 6 bases, with 14 bases left between them. The DNA of the CDR3 is TGTGCCAGCAGTTTAACATCCGGGACAAGCGAGCAGTACTTC. Its translation is CASSLTSGTSEQYF.

This clone was seen a handful of times. The rearrangement joins TRBV7-9 to TRBJ2-5; 7 bases are a match to TRBD2. The V gene's germline CDR1 is SEHNR and CDR2 FQNEAQ (reference sequence). Trimming cost V 5 bases and J 5 bases; bases outside gene matches: 8. The CDR3 has 14 amino acids. CDR3: CASSPTGLGETQYF. For the CDR3, the DNA is TGTGCCAGCAGCCCTACAGGACTAGGGGAGACCCAGTACTTC. The whole variable domain, filled in from reference TRBV7-9 and TRBJ2-5, reads DTGVSQNPRHKITKRGQNVTFRCDPISEHNRLYWYRQTLGQGPEFLTYFQNEAQLEKSRLLSDRFSAERPKGSFSTLEIQRTEQGDSAMYLCASSPTGLGETQYFGPGTRLLVL.

Only one count was recorded for this clone. Other DNA sequences in the same sample also yield this CDR3. The rearrangement links TRBV6-5 to TRBJ1-3, with D hard to call. Looked up from germline, CDR1 is MNHEY and CDR2 is SVGAGI. The CDR3 length is 15 residues. V was pared by 0 bases and J by 0 bases, with 6 bases between. In DNA, the CDR3 is TGTGCCAGCAGTTACTCGGGAGGCTCTGGAAACACCATATATTTT. Its protein product is CASSYSGGSGNTIYF.

The chain has TRBV6-5 and TRBJ2-7; no clear D. CDR3 length equals 14 residues. Germline CDR1 MNHEY, CDR2 SVGAGI. Trimming took off 6 bases at V and 1 base at J, with 13 bases between the two ends. CDR3 bases: TGTGCCAGCAGCCCGAGCGTGCTATCCTACGAGCAGTACTTC. It translates to CASSPSVLSYEQYF.

This clone was picked up one time. V usage is TRBV28 and J usage is TRBJ1-6; 7 bases line up with TRBD1. The germline CDR1 and CDR2 sequences are MDHEN and SYDVKM. J gave up 6 bases and V 5 bases, and 7 bases lay outside the gene matches. The CDR3 spans 15 residues. The CDR3 is CASSLTGVSNSPLHF. CDR3 DNA sequence: TGTGCCAGCAGTCTAACAGGGGTTAGTAATTCACCCCTCCACTTT. Complete variable domain (other parts from reference TRBV28 and TRBJ1-6): DVKVTQSSRYLVKRTGEKVFLECVQDMDHENMFWYRQDPGLGLRLIYFSYDVKMKEKGDIPEGYSVSREKKERFSLILESASTNQTSMYLCASSLTGVSNSPLHFGNGTRLTVT.

The rearrangement uses TRBV19 and TRBJ1-5; TRBD1 might be the D (6 bases). Trimming left V 7 bases short and J 3 bases short, with 16 bases between. The CDR3 runs to 15 residues. Germline loops: CDR1 LNHDA, CDR2 SQIVND (reference sequence). CDR3 DNA sequence: TGTGCCAGTAACCCAACCCAGGGGTTCAATCAGCCCCAGCATTTT. Translating it yields CASNPTQGFNQPQHF.

The V gene is TRBV9, the J gene TRBJ1-1; TRBD1 agrees at 7 bases. The CDR3 runs to 13 residues. From germline, CDR1 is SGDLS and CDR2 YYNGEE. With V trimmed by 3 bases and J by 11 bases, 10 bases remained unmatched. The CDR3 DNA reads as TGTGCCAGCAGCGGCAAGACAGGGATGAAGGCTTTCTTT. Protein sequence: CASSGKTGMKAFF.

The genes are TRBV4-1 and TRBJ1-2, with TRBD1 matching 12 bases. J gave up 7 bases and V 1 base, and 10 bases lay outside the gene matches. Germline lookup yields CDR1 MGHRA and CDR2 YSYEKL. The CDR3 length is 17 residues. The chain's CDR3 is CASSQATLGTGGSGYTF. In nucleotides, the CDR3 is TGCGCCAGCAGCCAAGCAACCTTAGGGACAGGGGGCTCTGGCTACACCTTC.

The chain employs TRBV6-5 and TRBJ1-4; tentative D call: TRBD1 (6 bases). The CDR3 has 11 residues. Trimming stripped 6 bases from V and 10 bases from J, with 9 bases between. Germline assignment: CDR1 MNHEY and CDR2 SVGAGI. The CDR3, as DNA: TGTGCCAGCAGACAAGGGGGAAAACTGTTTTTT. As protein: CASRQGGKLFF.

The J gene is TRBJ1-4, the V gene TRBV18, with a tentative D call TRBD1 (5 bases). Germline V gene data show CDR1 as KGHSH and CDR2 as LQKENI. This CDR3 has 14 amino acids. V shed 3 bases and J shed 8 bases, with 13 bases lying between them. Here the CDR3 reads CASSPWQGTEKLFF. The CDR3 DNA reads as TGTGCCAGCTCACCGTGGCAGGGTACCGAAAAACTGTTTTTT.

The chain couples TRBV14 to TRBJ1-1; 7 nucleotides line up with TRBD1. Per the germline V gene, CDR1 is SGHDN and CDR2 is FVKESK. This CDR3 has 14 residues. J gave up 5 bases and V 1 base, and 4 bases lay outside the gene matches. The CDR3 reads CASSQVTGATEAFF. Here the CDR3 DNA reads TGTGCCAGCAGCCAAGTTACAGGGGCGACTGAAGCTTTCTTT.

This clone has only one observation. The V and J genes are TRBV2 and TRBJ2-2, with TRBD2 matching 10 bases. The CDR3 extends over 15 amino acids. The V gene end was trimmed by 7 bases and the J gene end by 3 bases; junction bases not matched to a gene: 5. Per germline, CDR1 SNHLY and CDR2 FYNNEI. CDR3 nucleotide sequence: TGTGCCAGCAAGGTAGCGGGAGGCGACACCGGGGAGCTGTTTTTT. Amino acid sequence: CASKVAGGDTGELFF.

The genes are TRBV2 and TRBJ2-3, with D possibly matching TRBD2 (6 bases). Trimming cost V 3 bases and J 8 bases, with 6 bases left between them. The CDR3 loop spans 11 amino acids. CDR1 and CDR2 (germline): SNHLY, FYNNEI. The CDR3 protein is CASSEEGTQYF. The CDR3 nucleotides read TGTGCCAGCAGTGAGGAGGGTACGCAGTATTTT. Supplemented by reference TRBV2 and TRBJ2-3, the full variable domain reads EPEVTQTPSHQVTQMGQEVILRCVPISNHLYFYWYRQILGQKVEFLVSFYNNEISEKSEIFDDQFSVERPDGSNFTLKIRSTKLEDSAMYFCASSEEGTQYFGPGTRLTVL.

The chain is built from TRBV5-1 and TRBJ2-5, with TRBD2 matching 14 bases. CDR1 SGHRS and CDR2 YFSETQ come from the germline V gene. The V and J ends lost 2 bases and 5 bases, in that order; junction bases with no gene match: 5. CDR3 length equals 16 residues. CDR3 nucleotide sequence: TGCGCCAGCAGCTTCAGACTAGCGGGGGGGTCGGAGACCCAGTACTTC. Translated, it gives CASSFRLAGGSETQYF.

The chain uses TRBV6-6 and TRBJ2-2, with 11 bases lining up with TRBD1. V gave up 9 bases and J gave up 0 bases; unmatched junction bases: 6. Germline V gives CDR1 MNHNY, CDR2 SVGAGI (reference sequence). CDR3 length: 16 residues. The CDR3 nucleotides read TGTGCCAGTGGGGACAGGGGGAAGTCGAACACCGGGGAGCTGTTTTTT. Translated, it gives CASGDRGKSNTGELFF.

The chain is built from TRBV5-1 and TRBJ1-1; D not certain. The germline V gene encodes CDR1 SGHRS and CDR2 YFSETQ. The CDR3 has 13 amino acids. V was trimmed by 5 bases and J by 1 base, leaving 9 bases between them. This chain's CDR3 is CASRLARNTEAFF. The CDR3 DNA is TGCGCCAGCAGGTTAGCCCGGAACACTGAAGCTTTCTTT.

The rearrangement uses TRBV9 and TRBJ2-7; D is unresolved. Germline V gene data show CDR1 as SGDLS and CDR2 as YYNGEE. Trimming removed 1 base from V and 3 bases from J, with 11 bases in between. CDR3 size: 14 residues. The CDR3 DNA reads as TGTGCCAGCAGCGTATCAGTAACCCACTACGAGCAGTACTTC. It translates to CASSVSVTHYEQYF.

The rearrangement uses TRBV5-1 and TRBJ1-1, with 8 bases lining up with TRBD1. This CDR3 has 16 residues. Per the germline V gene, CDR1 is SGHRS and CDR2 is YFSETQ. The V and J ends lost 4 bases and 3 bases, in that order; junction bases with no gene match: 11. CDR3 protein: CASSPSPTGGDTEAFF. CDR3 in DNA: TGCGCCAGCAGCCCTAGTCCCACAGGGGGGGACACTGAAGCTTTCTTT.

The chain recombines TRBV6-1 with TRBJ2-7; D is unresolved. The CDR3 is 11 amino acids. The germline gives CDR1 MNHNS, CDR2 SASEGT. Trimming took 5 bases from V and 4 from J, leaving 6 bases between them. The CDR3 DNA is TGTGCCAGCAGTCCCCATTACGAGCAGTACTTC. Its protein product is CASSPHYEQYF.

The chain recombines TRBV7-3 with TRBJ2-3; D not certain. V lost 0 bases and J 0 bases, leaving 7 bases between the germline ends. Per the germline V gene, CDR1 is SGHTA and CDR2 is FQGTGA. The CDR3 consists of 15 residues. The CDR3 DNA reads TGTGCCAGCAGCTTAACGGCCCATAGCACAGATACGCAGTATTTT. This encodes CASSLTAHSTDTQYF.

The V and J genes are TRBV4-1 and TRBJ1-3, with 9 bases identical to TRBD1. Germline CDR1 is MGHRA and CDR2 is YSYEKL. The CDR3 sequence is 18 residues long. J was trimmed by 1 base and V by 3 bases; bases with no gene match: 10. The CDR3 nucleotides read TGCGCCAGCAGCCAGGTGACAGGGGGAACTTTTTCTGGAAACACCATATATTTT. Encoded protein: CASSQVTGGTFSGNTIYF.

The chain couples TRBV6-5 to TRBJ1-5; D unclear. The germline V gene has CDR1 MNHEY and CDR2 SVGAGI. The CDR3 consists of 13 residues. Trimming took 9 bases from V and 3 from J, leaving 12 bases between them. For the CDR3, the DNA is TGTGCCAGTGGTCGGGTCGTCAATCAGCCCCAGCATTTT. This sequence encodes CASGRVVNQPQHF.